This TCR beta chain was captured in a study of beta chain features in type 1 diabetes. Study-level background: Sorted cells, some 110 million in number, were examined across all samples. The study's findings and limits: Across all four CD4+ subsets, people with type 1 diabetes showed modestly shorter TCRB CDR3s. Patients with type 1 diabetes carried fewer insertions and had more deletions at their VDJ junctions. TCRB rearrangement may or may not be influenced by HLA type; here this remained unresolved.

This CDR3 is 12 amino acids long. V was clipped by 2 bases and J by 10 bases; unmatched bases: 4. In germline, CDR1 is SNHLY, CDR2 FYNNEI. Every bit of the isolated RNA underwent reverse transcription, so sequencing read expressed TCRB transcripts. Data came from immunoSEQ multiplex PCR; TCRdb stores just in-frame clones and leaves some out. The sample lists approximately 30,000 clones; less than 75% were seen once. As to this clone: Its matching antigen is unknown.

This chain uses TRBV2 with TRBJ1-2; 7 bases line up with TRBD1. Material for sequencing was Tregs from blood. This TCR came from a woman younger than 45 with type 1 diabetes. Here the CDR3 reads CASSERGQFYTF. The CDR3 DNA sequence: TGTGCCAGCAGTGAAAGGGGACAGTTCTACACCTTC.